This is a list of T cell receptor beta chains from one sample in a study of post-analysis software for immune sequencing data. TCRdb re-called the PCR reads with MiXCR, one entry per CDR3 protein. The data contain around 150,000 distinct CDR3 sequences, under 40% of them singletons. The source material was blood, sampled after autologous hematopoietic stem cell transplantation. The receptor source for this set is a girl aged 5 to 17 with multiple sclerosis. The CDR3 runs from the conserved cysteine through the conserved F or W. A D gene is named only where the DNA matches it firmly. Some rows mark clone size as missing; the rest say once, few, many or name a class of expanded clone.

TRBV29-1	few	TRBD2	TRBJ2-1	CSARPLAGDRSNEQFF	TGCAGCGCCCGTCCCCTAGCGGGAGATAGATCGAATGAGCAGTTCTTC
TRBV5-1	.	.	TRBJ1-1	CASSLDNMNTEAFF	TGCGCCAGCAGCTTGGACAACATGAACACTGAAGCTTTCTTT
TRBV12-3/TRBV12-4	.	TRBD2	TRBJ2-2	CASGLLAGDTGELFF	TGTGCCAGCGGCTTATTAGCGGGAGATACCGGGGAGCTGTTTTTT
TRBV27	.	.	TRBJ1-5	CASSFTGAGEQPQHF	TGTGCCAGCAGTTTCACAGGAGCGGGTGAACAGCCCCAGCATTTT
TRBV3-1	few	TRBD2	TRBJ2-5	CASSQASGQETQYF	TGTGCCAGCAGCCAAGCTAGCGGCCAAGAGACCCAGTACTTC
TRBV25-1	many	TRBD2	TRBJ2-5	CASSAPSREGETQYF	TGTGCCAGCAGTGCCCCCTCGCGGGAGGGGGAGACCCAGTACTTC
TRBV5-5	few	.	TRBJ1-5	CASSFQDSIEPQHF	TGTGCCAGCAGCTTTCAGGATTCCATAGAGCCCCAGCATTTT
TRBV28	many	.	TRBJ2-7	CASSPGRQGGEQYF	TGTGCCAGCAGTCCGGGACGACAAGGGGGGGAGCAGTACTTC
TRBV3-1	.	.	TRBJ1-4	CASSQVTTDRRNEKLFF	TGTGCCAGCAGCCAAGTAACCACCGACAGACGTAATGAAAAACTGTTTTTT
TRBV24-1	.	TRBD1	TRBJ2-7	CATSEPAPGGEQYF	TGTGCCACCAGTGAGCCCGCACCAGGGGGCGAGCAGTACTTC
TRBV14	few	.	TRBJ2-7	CASSTSEGEQYF	TGTGCCAGCAGCACCTCCGAGGGCGAGCAGTACTTC
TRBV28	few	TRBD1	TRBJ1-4	CASSRTGALYPTNEKLFF	TGTGCCAGCAGTCGCACAGGGGCCCTTTACCCAACTAATGAAAAACTGTTTTTT
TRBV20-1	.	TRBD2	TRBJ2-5	CSARSGTSGDSSYNEQYF	TGCAGTGCTAGATCCGGGACTAGCGGGGATAGCTCCTACAATGAGCAGTACTTC
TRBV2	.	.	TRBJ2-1	CASSDGPWPRDEQFF	TGTGCCAGCAGTGACGGCCCTTGGCCTCGGGATGAGCAGTTCTTC
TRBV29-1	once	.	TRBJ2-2	CSVVTGIDTGELFF	TGCAGCGTTGTCACAGGGATTGACACCGGGGAGCTGTTTTTT
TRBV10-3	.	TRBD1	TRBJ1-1	CAISESLRGRGTEAFF	TGTGCCATCAGTGAGTCGTTGAGGGGGCGAGGAACTGAAGCTTTCTTT
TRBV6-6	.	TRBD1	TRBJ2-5	CASRGDSQETQYF	TGTGCCAGCAGAGGGGACAGCCAAGAGACCCAGTACTTC
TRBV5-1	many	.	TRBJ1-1	CASSLEPGGSTEAFF	TGCGCCAGCAGCTTGGAACCGGGGGGGAGCACTGAAGCTTTCTTT
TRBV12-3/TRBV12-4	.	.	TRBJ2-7	CASTPTGLSYEQYF	TGTGCCAGCACCCCAACGGGGTTATCCTACGAGCAGTACTTC
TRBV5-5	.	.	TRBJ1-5	CAGSRTQGVGNQPQHF	TGTGCCGGCAGCCGCACACAGGGTGTAGGCAATCAGCCCCAGCATTTT
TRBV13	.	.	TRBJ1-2	CASFRTFGNYYGYTF	TGTGCCAGCTTTAGGACATTCGGGAATTACTATGGCTACACCTTC
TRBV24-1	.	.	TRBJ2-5	CATSDYPRGYTGETQYF	TGTGCCACCAGTGATTATCCGAGGGGCTACACGGGAGAGACCCAGTACTTC
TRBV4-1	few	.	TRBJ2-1	CASSQGIPYNEQFF	TGTGCCAGCAGCCAAGGGATCCCCTACAATGAGCAGTTCTTC
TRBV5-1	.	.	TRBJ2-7	CASSLSGWVSDSSSYNEQYF	TGCGCCAGCAGCTTATCGGGCTGGGTCAGCGACTCGAGCTCCTACAATGAGCAGTACTTC
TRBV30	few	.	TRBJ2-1	CAWNDGNEQFF	TGTGCCTGGAATGATGGGAATGAGCAGTTCTTC
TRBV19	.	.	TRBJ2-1	CASSIQGPEDEQFF	TGTGCCAGTAGTATACAGGGCCCAGAGGATGAGCAGTTCTTC
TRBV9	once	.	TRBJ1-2	CASSASTAKTYGYTF	TGTGCCAGCAGCGCGTCGACAGCTAAGACCTATGGCTACACCTTC
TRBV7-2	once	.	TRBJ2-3	CASGQGGTDTQYF	TGTGCCAGCGGCCAGGGGGGAACAGATACGCAGTATTTT
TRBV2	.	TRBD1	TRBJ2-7	CASIRDRGSYEQYF	TGTGCCAGCATCAGGGACAGGGGTTCCTACGAGCAGTACTTC
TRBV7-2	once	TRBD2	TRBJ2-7	CASSLAPGLAGGHSYEQYF	TGTGCCAGCAGCTTAGCGCCGGGACTAGCGGGGGGGCACTCCTACGAGCAGTACTTC
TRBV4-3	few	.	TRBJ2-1	CASSQVYKVNEQFF	TGCGCCAGCAGCCAAGTCTATAAGGTCAATGAGCAGTTCTTC
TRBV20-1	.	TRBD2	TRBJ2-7	CSARVSGRADLIYEQYF	TGCAGTGCTAGAGTTAGCGGGAGGGCCGATTTGATCTACGAGCAGTACTTC
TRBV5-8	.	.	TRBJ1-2	CASSLNGDNYGYTF	TGTGCCAGCAGCTTAAACGGAGATAACTATGGCTACACCTTC
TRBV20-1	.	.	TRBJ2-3	CSATSGDTQYF	TGCAGTGCAACCTCTGGAGATACGCAGTATTTT
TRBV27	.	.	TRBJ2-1	CASGEEVEQFF	TGTGCCAGCGGGGAGGAAGTAGAGCAGTTCTTC
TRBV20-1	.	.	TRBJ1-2	CSARDVGGNDGYTF	TGTAGTGCTAGAGATGTTGGCGGGAACGATGGCTACACCTTC
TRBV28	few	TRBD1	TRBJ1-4	CASSLQGQGIVWGKLFF	TGTGCCAGCAGTTTGCAGGGACAGGGGATCGTTTGGGGAAAACTGTTTTTT
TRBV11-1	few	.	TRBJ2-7	CASSLWRGQSYEQYF	TGTGCCAGCAGCTTATGGCGAGGACAGTCCTACGAGCAGTACTTC
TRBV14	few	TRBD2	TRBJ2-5	CASSLAGGPEETQYF	TGTGCCAGCAGCCTAGCGGGAGGGCCGGAAGAGACCCAGTACTTC
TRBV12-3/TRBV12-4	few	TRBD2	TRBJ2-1	CASSPIAGGFMLNEQFF	TGTGCCAGCAGTCCTATAGCGGGAGGTTTTATGTTAAATGAGCAGTTCTTC
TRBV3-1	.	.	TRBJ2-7	CASSQAALGGKNEQYF	TGTGCCAGCAGCCAAGCGGCATTGGGGGGAAAGAACGAGCAGTACTTC
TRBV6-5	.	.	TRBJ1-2	CASSLYRLGRGYTF	TGTGCCAGCAGTTTATATAGACTTGGCCGTGGCTACACCTTC
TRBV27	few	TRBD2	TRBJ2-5	CASSLTQGLAGGYEQYF	TGTGCCAGCAGTTTAACCCAAGGATTAGCGGGAGGGTATGAGCAGTACTTC
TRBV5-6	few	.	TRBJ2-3	CASSFVSDTQYF	TGTGCCAGCAGCTTCGTATCAGATACGCAGTATTTT
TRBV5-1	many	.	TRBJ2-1	CASSLTQTASSYNEQFF	TGCGCCAGCAGCTTAACCCAGACAGCTAGCTCCTACAATGAGCAGTTCTTC
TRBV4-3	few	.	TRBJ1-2	CASSQEAGNDYGYTF	TGCGCCAGCAGCCAAGAGGCAGGGAATGACTATGGCTACACCTTC
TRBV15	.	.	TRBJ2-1	CATSSFHEQFF	TGTGCCACCAGCAGCTTCCATGAGCAGTTCTTC
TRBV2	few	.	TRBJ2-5	CASSEVAITEETQYF	TGTGCCAGCAGTGAGGTGGCGATAACGGAAGAGACCCAGTACTTC
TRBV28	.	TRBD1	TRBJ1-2	CASGTGQHYGYTF	TGTGCCAGCGGGACAGGGCAGCACTATGGCTACACCTTC
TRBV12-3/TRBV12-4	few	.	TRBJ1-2	CASSFLATNYGYTF	TGTGCCAGCAGTTTTCTGGCTACCAACTATGGCTACACCTTC
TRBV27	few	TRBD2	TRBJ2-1	CASSLGPAGAPNEQFF	TGTGCCAGCAGTTTAGGGCCTGCGGGAGCGCCTAATGAGCAGTTCTTC
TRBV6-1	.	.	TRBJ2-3	CASSEAGGSTDTQYF	TGTGCCAGCAGTGAAGCCGGGGGAAGCACAGATACGCAGTATTTT
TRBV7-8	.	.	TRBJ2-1	CASSLVLGSQFF	TGTGCCAGTTCACTAGTGTTGGGCTCCCAGTTCTTC
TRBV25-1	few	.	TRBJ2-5	CTSQQGRETQYF	TGTACCAGTCAACAGGGTCGAGAGACCCAGTACTTC
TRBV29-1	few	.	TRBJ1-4	CSVEDPIGEKLFF	TGCAGCGTTGAAGATCCCATAGGAGAAAAACTGTTTTTT